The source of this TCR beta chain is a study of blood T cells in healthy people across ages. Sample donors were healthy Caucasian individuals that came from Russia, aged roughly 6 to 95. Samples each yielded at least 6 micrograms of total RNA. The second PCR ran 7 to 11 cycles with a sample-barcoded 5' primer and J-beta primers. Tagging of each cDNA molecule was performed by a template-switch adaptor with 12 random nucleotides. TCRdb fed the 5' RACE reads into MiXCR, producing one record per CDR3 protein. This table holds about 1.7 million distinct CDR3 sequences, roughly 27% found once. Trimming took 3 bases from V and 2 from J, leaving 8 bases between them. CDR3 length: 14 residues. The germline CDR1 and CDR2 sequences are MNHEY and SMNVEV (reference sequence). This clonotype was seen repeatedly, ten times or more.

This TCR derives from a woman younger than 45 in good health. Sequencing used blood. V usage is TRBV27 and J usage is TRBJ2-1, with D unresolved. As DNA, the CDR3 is TGTGCCAGCAGTTTCACGGAGCCCTACAATGAGCAGTTCTTC. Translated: CASSFTEPYNEQFF.